Below are 21 T cell receptor beta chains sequenced from a single sample in a study of blood T cell repertoires in COVID-19 (dated by TCRdb to 2020 to 2021). Library preparation employed the immunoSEQ multiplex PCR assay. TCRdb took over this immuneACCESS table, retaining in-frame rearrangements with V and J assigned. Such tables are incomplete; in checked studies, under half of the missing clones stem from an unresolved V gene, and the remainder is unexplained. This sample is represented by 230,000 or so clones; around 83% of them were singletons. The ten largest make up roughly 6.7% of the sample. Sequenced input: PBMCs or T cells enriched from blood (not recorded which). The receptors come from a woman aged 45-65 years who had been exposed to COVID-19.

The chain has TRBV28 and TRBJ2-2, with a possible D match to TRBD1 (5 bases). The CDR3 loop spans 12 amino acids. The germline V and J ends were trimmed by 10 bases and 6 bases, with 12 bases remaining between them. Germline lookup yields CDR1 MDHEN and CDR2 SYDVKM. CDR3 in DNA: TGTGCCACTTCAGGGTCGGCCGGGGAGCTGTTTTTT. Its translation: CATSGSAGELFF.

The genes are TRBV27 and TRBJ1-1; a possible D gene is TRBD1 (5 bases). CDR3 length: 14 amino acids. The V and J ends lost 7 bases and 5 bases respectively, with 17 bases between them. CDR1 MNHEY and CDR2 SMNVEV come from the germline V gene (reference sequence). CDR3 nucleotide sequence: TGTGCCAGCAACTCCCGCGGGGCGGGAACTGAAGCTTTCTTT. This sequence encodes CASNSRGAGTEAFF.

This clone was seen a few times. The chain employs TRBV28 and TRBJ2-4, with TRBD1 as a possible D gene (6 bases). The CDR3 spans 16 residues. V dropped 8 bases and J dropped 0 bases, with 17 bases sitting between them. CDR1 and CDR2 (germline): MDHEN, SYDVKM. The CDR3 region has the DNA TGTGCCAGCGGGAAAACAGGGTTCATAGCCAAAAACATTCAGTACTTC. It yields the protein CASGKTGFIAKNIQYF.

Remarks on this clone: A read error may explain this, as a much larger clone is one base away. This rearrangement joins TRBV6-5 to TRBJ1-1; no clear D gene. The ends were cut back, 2 bases at V and 3 bases at J, with 7 bases in the middle. The CDR3 runs to 13 residues. Germline V CDR1 and CDR2: MNHEY, SVGAGI. The CDR3 DNA follows: TGTGCCAGCAGTTACGGAGGGTACACTGAAGCTTTCTTT. Translating gives CASSYGGYTEAFF.

The rearrangement links TRBV27 to TRBJ1-2, with no clear D. The ends were cut back, 4 bases at V and 6 bases at J, with 12 bases in the middle. CDR3 size: 13 residues. CDR1 is MNHEY and CDR2 is SMNVEV in the germline V gene (reference sequence). The CDR3 DNA sequence: TGTGCCAGCAGTTCCCAGTTCATGGATGGCTACACCTTC. Translation gives CASSSQFMDGYTF.

This rearrangement joins TRBV4-2 to TRBJ1-4, with 9 bases fitting TRBD1. The J segment lost 7 bases and the V segment lost 8 bases, leaving 14 bases of the junction unmatched. The germline CDR1 and CDR2 sequences are LGHNA and YNFKEQ. CDR3 length equals 16 residues. CDR3 loop: CASFPTHGTGSEKLFF. Here the CDR3 DNA reads TGTGCCAGCTTCCCCACTCACGGGACAGGGAGTGAAAAACTGTTTTTT.

The genes are TRBV25-1 and TRBJ1-2, with 10 positions matching TRBD1. The ends lost 4 bases at V and 1 base at J; junction bases unmatched: 3. The germline gives CDR1 MGHDK, CDR2 SYGVNS. CDR3 length: 15 amino acids. The CDR3 here is CASSAGQGNNYGYTF. The CDR3 DNA reads as TGTGCCAGCAGTGCGGGACAGGGGAATAACTATGGCTACACCTTC.

The genes are TRBV6-5 and TRBJ2-5; a weak D match, TRBD2 (5 bases). The CDR3 covers 14 residues. V lost 6 bases and J 5 bases, leaving 16 bases between the germline ends. The germline V gene encodes CDR1 MNHEY and CDR2 SVGAGI. The CDR3, as DNA: TGTGCCAGCAGCTTAAGGCCCTGGGAGGAGACCCAGTACTTC. As protein: CASSLRPWEETQYF.

The CDR3 DNA reads as TGTGCCAGCAGCCCTAAGGGTGGAGCGGGGGTTAGCACAGATACGCAGTATTTT. Its translation: CASSPKGGAGVSTDTQYF. V and J are TRBV9 and TRBJ2-3, with 8 bases aligning to TRBD2. The V and J ends lost 4 bases and 0 bases, in that order; junction bases with no gene match: 13. The length of the CDR3 is 18 residues. Germline V lookup: CDR1 SGDLS, CDR2 YYNGEE. The variable domain in full, completed from reference TRBV9 and TRBJ2-3, reads DSGVTQTPKHLITATGQRVTLRCSPRSGDLSVYWYQQSLDQGLQFLIQYYNGEERAKGNILERFSAQQFPDLHSELNLSSLELGDSALYFCASSPKGGAGVSTDTQYFGPGTRLTVL.

The V call is TRBV18, the J call TRBJ1-1; perhaps TRBD1 as D (6 bases). CDR3 size: 16 residues. Trimming took off 3 bases at V and 0 bases at J, with 14 bases between the two ends. From germline, CDR1 is KGHSH and CDR2 LQKENI. This CDR3 reads CASSPGTPLMNTEAFF. The CDR3, as DNA: TGTGCCAGCTCACCGGGGACACCTCTAATGAACACTGAAGCTTTCTTT.

The chain combines TRBV4-2 with TRBJ1-1, with a tentative D call TRBD1 (5 bases). CDR1 and CDR2 from the germline V gene are LGHNA and YNFKEQ. CDR3 length: 15 amino acids. The germline V and J ends were trimmed by 4 bases and 0 bases, with 12 bases remaining between them. DNA for the CDR3: TGTGCCAGCAGCCTGGGGGGTCCTTTGAACACTGAAGCTTTCTTT. This encodes CASSLGGPLNTEAFF.

J is TRBJ2-1 and V is TRBV12-3 or TRBV12-4, with D possibly matching TRBD1 (5 bases). Trimming left V 7 bases short and J 10 bases short, with 11 bases between. The CDR3 is 11 residues long. Here the CDR3 reads CASIGAREQFF. CDR3 in DNA: TGTGCCAGCATTGGGGCAAGAGAGCAGTTCTTC.

V gene TRBV14 combines with J gene TRBJ1-6, with D maybe TRBD1 (5 bases). The V end lost 4 bases, the J end lost 5 bases, and 12 bases lay between the germline ends. CDR1 and CDR2 (germline): SGHDN, FVKESK. CDR3 length: 15 amino acids. In nucleotides, the CDR3 is TGTGCCAGCAGCCCAAGGGACTTGAATAATTCACCCCTCCACTTT. Its protein is CASSPRDLNNSPLHF.

In its sample, this clone was seen once. The V gene is TRBV10-1, the J gene TRBJ1-1; D gene ambiguous. The CDR3 runs to 12 residues. Trimming shortened V by 4 bases and J by 3 bases, and 6 bases separated the two germline ends. Germline loops: CDR1 WNHNN, CDR2 SYGVQD (reference sequence). DNA for the CDR3: TGCGCCAGCAGTGGTGGAGACACTGAAGCTTTCTTT. Translating gives CASSGGDTEAFF.

The chain joins TRBV3-1 (or the pseudogene TRBV3-2) to TRBJ2-3, with D tentatively TRBD1 (5 bases). Germline CDR1 and CDR2: LGHDT and YNNKEL (reference sequence). Trimming pared 1 base from V and 1 base from J, leaving 9 bases between. The CDR3 sequence is 15 residues long. The CDR3 sequence: CASSQGWGGTDTQYF. CDR3 in DNA: TGTGCCAGCAGCCAAGGATGGGGCGGCACAGATACGCAGTATTTT.

This chain connects TRBV5-1 to TRBJ1-4; tentatively, D is TRBD1 (5 bases). The germline V gene has CDR1 SGHRS and CDR2 YFSETQ. V lost 0 bases and J 7 bases, leaving 13 bases between the germline ends. CDR3 length equals 15 residues. The CDR3: CASSLGTGVSEKLFF. For the CDR3, the DNA is TGCGCCAGCAGCTTGGGTACGGGGGTGTCTGAAAAACTGTTTTTT.

The chain links TRBV28 to TRBJ1-5; tentatively, D is TRBD1 (5 bases). Per the germline V gene, CDR1 is MDHEN and CDR2 is SYDVKM. The CDR3 is 15 residues long. Between the trimmed V and J ends, which lost 4 bases and 1 base, there was a span of 11 bases. The DNA for the CDR3 is TGTGCCAGCAGTTGGCCAGGGAGGAGCAATCAGCCCCAGCATTTT. It translates to CASSWPGRSNQPQHF. Complete variable domain (other parts from reference TRBV28 and TRBJ1-5): DVKVTQSSRYLVKRTGEKVFLECVQDMDHENMFWYRQDPGLGLRLIYFSYDVKMKEKGDIPEGYSVSREKKERFSLILESASTNQTSMYLCASSWPGRSNQPQHFGDGTRLSIL.

This chain uses TRBV6-4 with TRBJ1-2; D remains unclear. Germline CDR1 and CDR2: MRHNA and SNTAGT. This CDR3 comprises 15 residues. V was pared by 4 bases and J by 5 bases, with 17 bases between. CDR3 loop: CASSASAGREYGYTF. In DNA, the CDR3 is TGTGCCAGCAGTGCTTCGGCCGGGAGGGAATATGGCTACACCTTC.

This rearrangement joins TRBV14 to TRBJ1-1, with 7 bases fitting TRBD1. With V trimmed by 5 bases and J by 0 bases, 9 bases remained unmatched. This CDR3 has 16 residues. Germline V CDR1 and CDR2: SGHDN, FVKESK. In DNA, the CDR3 is TGTGCCAGCAGCGGTAGGACAGGTAGAATGAACACTGAAGCTTTCTTT. Translation: CASSGRTGRMNTEAFF.

The V gene is TRBV5-4, the J gene TRBJ1-1; TRBD1 agrees at 8 bases. V trimming: 4 bases; J trimming: 7 bases; junction bases outside the gene matches: 6. The CDR3 is 13 amino acids. Germline CDR1 is SGHNT and CDR2 is YYREEE (reference sequence). In DNA form, the CDR3 reads TGTGCCAGCAGCCCCAAACAGGGGGTTGAAGCTTTCTTT. Translated, it gives CASSPKQGVEAFF. Using reference TRBV5-4 and TRBJ1-1 for the parts outside the CDR3, the full variable domain is ETGVTQSPTHLIKTRGQQVTLRCSSQSGHNTVSWYQQALGQGPQFIFQYYREEENGRGNFPPRFSGLQFPNYSSELNVNALELDDSALYLCASSPKQGVEAFFGQGTRLTVV.

The V call is TRBV6-2 or TRBV6-3, the J call TRBJ2-5; 7 nucleotides align to TRBD1. The ends lost 1 base at V and 2 bases at J; junction bases unmatched: 1. The CDR3 runs 14 residues. Germline-derived CDR1 and CDR2 are MNHEY and SVGEGT. The CDR3 sequence: CASSYWDRQETQYF. The CDR3 DNA is TGTGCCAGCAGTTACTGGGACAGACAAGAGACCCAGTACTTC.